The 25 T cell receptor beta chains listed next were all sequenced from one sample in a study of CD8 T cells in Susac syndrome. cDNA came from about 0.5 to 1 ug RNA primed by random hexamers. TCRdb redid the calling of the immunoSEQ multiplex PCR reads with MiXCR, one entry per CDR3 protein. The sample includes fewer than 200,000 distinct CDR3 sequences, about 95% seen only once; the top ten take 0.1%. The sample consisted of CD4+ T cells from PBMCs. The receptors originated from a human donor in good health.

This clonotype was seen a few times. This rearrangement joins TRBV29-1 to TRBJ2-1; TRBD2 aligns across 8 bases. CDR1 is SQVTM and CDR2 is ANQGSEA in the germline V gene. CDR3 length: 13 amino acids. V was clipped by 3 bases and J by 11 bases; unmatched bases: 9. CDR3 region: CSVDSPGGVQQFF. CDR3 in DNA: TGCAGCGTTGATAGCCCCGGGGGGGTACAGCAGTTCTTC.

The chain uses TRBV2 and TRBJ1-2, with TRBD1 identical over 8 bases. The ends lost 4 bases at V and 6 bases at J; junction bases unmatched: 7. The CDR3 totals 14 residues. CDR1 and CDR2 (germline): SNHLY, FYNNEI. The CDR3 DNA reads TGTGCCAGCAGTGTATTGCCAGGGGGCCATGGCTACACCTTC. Protein product: CASSVLPGGHGYTF. Looking up the rest from reference TRBV2 and TRBJ1-2 gives the full variable domain: EPEVTQTPSHQVTQMGQEVILRCVPISNHLYFYWYRQILGQKVEFLVSFYNNEISEKSEIFDDQFSVERPDGSNFTLKIRSTKLEDSAMYFCASSVLPGGHGYTFGSGTRLTVV.

The rearrangement uses TRBV9 and TRBJ2-7; D unresolved. Between the trimmed V and J ends, which lost 4 bases and 2 bases, there was a span of 16 bases. CDR3 length: 15 amino acids. CDR1 is SGDLS and CDR2 is YYNGEE in the germline V gene. The CDR3 bases are TGTGCCAGCAGCCCCAGATTTGGGTATACCTACGAGCAGTACTTC. Encoded protein: CASSPRFGYTYEQYF.

The J gene is TRBJ2-3, the V gene TRBV15; the D gene is possibly TRBD2 (5 bases). The CDR3 totals 14 residues. Germline V gene lookup returns CDR1 LNHNV and CDR2 YYDKDF (reference sequence). Between the trimmed V and J ends, which lost 1 base and 6 bases, there was a span of 11 bases. The CDR3 loop is CATSRVSRVDTQYF. The CDR3 DNA follows: TGTGCCACCAGCAGAGTATCGCGGGTGGATACGCAGTATTTT. Variable domain in full (rest from reference TRBV15 and TRBJ2-3): DAMVIQNPRYQVTQFGKPVTLSCSQTLNHNVMYWYQQKSSQAPKLLFHYYDKDFNNEADTPDNFQSRRPNTSFCFLDIRSPGLGDTAMYLCATSRVSRVDTQYFGPGTRLTVL.

The CDR3 protein is CASSPLAGVWNEQFF. As DNA, the CDR3 is TGTGCCAGCTCACCACTAGCGGGAGTCTGGAATGAGCAGTTCTTC. The chain couples TRBV18 to TRBJ2-1; 9 bases are a match to TRBD2. Trimming removed 1 base from V and 7 bases from J; junction bases left unmatched: 5. The CDR3 sequence is 15 residues long. In germline, CDR1 is KGHSH, CDR2 LQKENI.

The chain recombines TRBV12-3 or TRBV12-4 with TRBJ2-7; 8 bases agree with TRBD2. The CDR3 length is 13 residues. Trimming took 4 bases from V and 3 from J; bases not matched to a gene: 2. CDR3 DNA: TGTGCCAGCAGTTCCAGCGGGAGCTACGAGCAGTACTTC. Amino acid sequence: CASSSSGSYEQYF.

V usage is TRBV18 and J usage is TRBJ2-5; TRBD1 matches at 7 bases. The J segment lost 4 bases and the V segment lost 2 bases, leaving 7 bases of the junction unmatched. Germline CDR1 KGHSH, CDR2 LQKENI. The CDR3 length is 15 residues. The DNA of the CDR3 is TGTGCCAGCTCACCATCCCCGGCAGGGGGAGAGACCCAGTACTTC. Translation gives CASSPSPAGGETQYF.

CDR3 sequence reads: CASSQTAAGGGEQFF. The CDR3 nucleotides read TGTGCCAGCAGCCAAACAGCGGCGGGAGGGGGGGAGCAGTTCTTC. This chain uses TRBV3-1 with TRBJ2-1; 9 nucleotides line up with TRBD2. Germline V gene lookup returns CDR1 LGHDT and CDR2 YNNKEL (reference sequence). V dropped 2 bases and J dropped 10; count of bases not matched to a gene: 9. CDR3 size: 15 residues.

This sequence joins TRBV20-1 and TRBJ2-3; TRBD2 agrees at 7 bases. The trim removed 7 bases at V and 0 bases at J, leaving 7 bases unmatched. CDR1 DFQATT and CDR2 SNEGSKA come from the germline V gene (reference sequence). This CDR3 has 14 amino acids. CDR3 sequence (DNA): TGCAGTGGGGCTAGCGGTACTAGCACAGATACGCAGTATTTT. This encodes CSGASGTSTDTQYF.

The chain employs TRBV4-1 and TRBJ2-1; a possible D gene is TRBD2 (6 bases). Per germline, CDR1 MGHRA and CDR2 YSYEKL. CDR3 length: 15 residues. V lost 0 bases, J lost 2 bases, and 8 bases lay in between. CDR3 DNA sequence: TGCGCCAGCAGCCAAGATGGACTAACCTACAATGAGCAGTTCTTC. It yields the protein CASSQDGLTYNEQFF.

The chain employs TRBV28 and TRBJ2-7; D gene ambiguous. Trimming shortened V by 3 bases and J by 2 bases, and 11 bases separated the two germline ends. Germline CDR1 MDHEN, CDR2 SYDVKM. The length of the CDR3 is 14 residues. The CDR3 sequence: CASSFTGTPYEQYF. The CDR3 DNA reads TGTGCCAGCAGTTTTACTGGCACTCCCTACGAGCAGTACTTC. The full variable domain, rest sourced from reference TRBV28 and TRBJ2-7, is DVKVTQSSRYLVKRTGEKVFLECVQDMDHENMFWYRQDPGLGLRLIYFSYDVKMKEKGDIPEGYSVSREKKERFSLILESASTNQTSMYLCASSFTGTPYEQYFGPGTRLTVT.

The rearrangement joins TRBV20-1 to TRBJ1-1; 7 bases map to TRBD1. CDR1 DFQATT and CDR2 SNEGSKA come from the germline V gene (reference sequence). There are 13 residues in the CDR3. J lost 5 bases, V lost 5 bases, and 8 bases had no gene match. The CDR3 sequence: CSAPRGGLTEAFF. In DNA form, the CDR3 reads TGCAGTGCTCCCAGGGGGGGATTGACTGAAGCTTTCTTT.

The V call is TRBV12-3 or TRBV12-4, the J call TRBJ2-3; D might be TRBD1 (6 bases). Trimming took 4 bases from V and 4 from J, leaving 18 bases between them. The CDR3 loop spans 16 amino acids. For the CDR3, the DNA is TGTGCCAGCAGTTCCACCGGGACAAAGAGGGCAGATACGCAGTATTTT. It codes for CASSSTGTKRADTQYF.

Here the CDR3 DNA reads TGTGCCAGCGCGGGACAGCTAGAGACCCAGTACTTC. Amino acid sequence: CASAGQLETQYF. The chain has TRBV7-9 and TRBJ2-5; maybe TRBD1 (7 bases). Trimming shortened V by 8 bases and J by 4 bases, and 11 bases separated the two germline ends. CDR1 is SEHNR and CDR2 is FQNEAQ in the germline V gene (reference sequence). CDR3 length: 12 amino acids.

The chain employs TRBV4-3 and TRBJ2-6; a possible D gene is TRBD2 (5 bases). This CDR3 is 16 amino acids long. Germline V gene lookup returns CDR1 LGHNA and CDR2 YSLEER. V was pared by 2 bases and J by 2 bases, with 10 bases between. The CDR3 nucleotides read TGCGCCAGCAGCCAACGCGGACTTACTGGGGCCAACGTCCTGACTTTC. Its protein is CASSQRGLTGANVLTF.

The chain combines TRBV11-2 with TRBJ1-1; the D is unclear. This CDR3 is built from 13 residues. The germline gives CDR1 SGHAT, CDR2 FQNNGV. The V end was cut by 3 bases, the J end by 5 bases, with 10 bases between. CDR3 sequence (DNA): TGTGCCAGCAGCTTTTTGCAGATGACTGAAGCTTTCTTT. This sequence encodes CASSFLQMTEAFF.

J is TRBJ2-1 and V is TRBV24-1; possibly TRBD1 or TRBD2 for D (6 bases each). This CDR3 region has 17 residues. Germline CDR1 KGHDR, CDR2 SFDVKD. V lost 0 bases and J 4 bases, leaving 15 bases between the germline ends. The CDR3 protein is CATSDLGAGRGYNEQFF. Written as DNA, the CDR3 is TGTGCCACCAGTGATTTGGGGGCGGGAAGGGGGTACAATGAGCAGTTCTTC.

The J gene is TRBJ2-7, the V gene TRBV6-1; no definite D call. This CDR3 has 13 residues. Germline-derived CDR1 and CDR2 are MNHNS and SASEGT. The V end was cut by 2 bases, the J end by 3 bases, with 8 bases between. The CDR3 DNA reads as TGTGCCAGCAGTGAACGGATGGACTACGAGCAGTACTTC. It translates to CASSERMDYEQYF.

The gene calls are TRBV30 and TRBJ1-1, with D tentatively TRBD1 (5 bases). Trimming stripped 0 bases from V and 2 bases from J, with 16 bases between. The CDR3 covers 16 residues. Per the germline V gene, CDR1 is GTSNPN and CDR2 is SVGIG (reference sequence). CDR3 region: CAWSVLSRGPNTEAFF. The CDR3 DNA follows: TGTGCCTGGAGTGTACTGTCGAGGGGACCAAACACTGAAGCTTTCTTT.

The CDR3 sequence: CASSPRTSMETQYF. CDR3 DNA: TGTGCCAGCAGCCCGAGGACTAGCATGGAGACCCAGTACTTC. The chain links TRBV9 to TRBJ2-5, with 8 bases that match TRBD2. The CDR3 spans 14 residues. The V and J ends lost 4 bases and 5 bases, in that order; junction bases with no gene match: 7. The germline V gene has CDR1 SGDLS and CDR2 YYNGEE. Using reference TRBV9 and TRBJ2-5 for the parts outside the CDR3, the full variable domain is DSGVTQTPKHLITATGQRVTLRCSPRSGDLSVYWYQQSLDQGLQFLIQYYNGEERAKGNILERFSAQQFPDLHSELNLSSLELGDSALYFCASSPRTSMETQYFGPGTRLLVL.

The chain joins TRBV24-1 to TRBJ2-1, with unresolved D. Trimming pared 3 bases from V and 3 bases from J, leaving 5 bases between. This CDR3 is 13 amino acids long. The germline V gene has CDR1 KGHDR and CDR2 SFDVKD. The CDR3 is CATSDDNYNEQFF. For the CDR3, the DNA is TGTGCCACCAGTGATGACAACTACAATGAGCAGTTCTTC.

This rearrangement joins TRBV28 to TRBJ1-3, with no clear D. Trimming cost V 6 bases and J 4 bases, with 10 bases left between them. Germline lookup yields CDR1 MDHEN and CDR2 SYDVKM. This CDR3 spans 13 amino acids. In nucleotides, the CDR3 is TGTGCCAGCAGCCCGAGACCCGGAAACACCATATATTTT. This gives the protein CASSPRPGNTIYF. Combining the CDR3 with reference TRBV28 and TRBJ1-3 gives the whole variable domain DVKVTQSSRYLVKRTGEKVFLECVQDMDHENMFWYRQDPGLGLRLIYFSYDVKMKEKGDIPEGYSVSREKKERFSLILESASTNQTSMYLCASSPRPGNTIYFGEGSWLTVV.

The V call is TRBV6-1, the J call TRBJ2-3; 7 bases agree with TRBD2. Trimming cost V 10 bases and J 5 bases; bases outside gene matches: 6. This CDR3 contains 12 residues. Germline V gene data show CDR1 as MNHNS and CDR2 as SASEGT. The CDR3 sequence is CANAPGGDTQYF. The DNA for the CDR3 is TGTGCCAACGCTCCGGGGGGAGATACGCAGTATTTT.

The chain links TRBV28 to TRBJ2-7; D gene uncertain. The CDR3 runs 16 residues. Trimming left V 4 bases short and J 0 bases short, with 16 bases between. Germline CDR1 reads MDHEN; CDR2 reads SYDVKM. The CDR3 protein is CASSSSQVPSSYEQYF. The CDR3 coding sequence is TGTGCCAGCAGTTCCTCCCAGGTTCCCAGCTCCTACGAGCAGTACTTC.

The chain couples TRBV18 to TRBJ1-1, with D hard to call. Trimming removed 2 bases at V and 1 base at J, with 14 bases between. There are 16 residues in the CDR3. From germline, CDR1 is KGHSH and CDR2 LQKENI. The chain's CDR3 is CASSPMGQITNTEAFF. The CDR3 DNA follows: TGTGCCAGCTCACCAATGGGTCAAATTACGAACACTGAAGCTTTCTTT.